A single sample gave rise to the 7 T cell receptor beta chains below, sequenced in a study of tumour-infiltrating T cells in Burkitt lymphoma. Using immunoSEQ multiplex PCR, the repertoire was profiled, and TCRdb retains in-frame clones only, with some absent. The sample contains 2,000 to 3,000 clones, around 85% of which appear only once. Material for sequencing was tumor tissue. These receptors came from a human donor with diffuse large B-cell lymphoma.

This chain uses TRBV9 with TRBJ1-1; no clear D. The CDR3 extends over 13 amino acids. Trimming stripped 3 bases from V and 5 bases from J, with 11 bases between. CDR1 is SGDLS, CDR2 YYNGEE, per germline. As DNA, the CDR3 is TGTGCCAGCAGCGCCCTTTCGGGAACTGAAGCTTTCTTT. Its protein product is CASSALSGTEAFF.

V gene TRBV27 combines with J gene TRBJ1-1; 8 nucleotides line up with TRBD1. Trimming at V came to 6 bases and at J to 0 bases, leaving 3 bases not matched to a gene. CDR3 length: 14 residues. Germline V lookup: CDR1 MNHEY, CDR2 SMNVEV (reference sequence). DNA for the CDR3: TGTGCCAGCAGAAACAGGGGGATGAACACTGAAGCTTTCTTT. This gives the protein CASRNRGMNTEAFF.

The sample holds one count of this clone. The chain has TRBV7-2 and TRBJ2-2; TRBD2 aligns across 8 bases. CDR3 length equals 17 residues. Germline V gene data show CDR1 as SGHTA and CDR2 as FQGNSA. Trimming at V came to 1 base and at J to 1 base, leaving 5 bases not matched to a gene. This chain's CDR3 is CASSLVPLAGNTGELFF. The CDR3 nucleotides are TGTGCCAGCAGCTTAGTTCCCCTAGCGGGGAACACCGGGGAGCTGTTTTTT.

In DNA form, the CDR3 reads TGTGCCAGCAGTTTTACCGGACCGCCCTATGGCTACACCTTC. It is translated as CASSFTGPPYGYTF. This chain joins TRBV6-5 and TRBJ1-2; no reliable D call. The CDR3 consists of 14 residues. Germline assignment: CDR1 MNHEY and CDR2 SVGAGI. Trimming stripped 4 bases from V and 4 bases from J, with 13 bases between.

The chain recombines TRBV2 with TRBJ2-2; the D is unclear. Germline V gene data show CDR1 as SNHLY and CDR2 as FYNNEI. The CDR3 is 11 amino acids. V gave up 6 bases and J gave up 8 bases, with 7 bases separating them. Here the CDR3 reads CASSGTGELFF. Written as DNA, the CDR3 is TGTGCCAGCAGCGGAACAGGGGAGCTGTTTTTT.

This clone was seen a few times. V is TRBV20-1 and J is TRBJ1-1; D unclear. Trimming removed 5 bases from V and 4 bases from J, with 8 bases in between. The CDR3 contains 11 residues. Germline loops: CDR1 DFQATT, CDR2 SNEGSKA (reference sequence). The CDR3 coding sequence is TGCAGTGCTTCGGAGGGCACTGAAGCTTTCTTT. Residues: CSASEGTEAFF.

In DNA, the CDR3 is TGCGCCAGCACTCTAGCGGGGGCGGAAGAGACCCAGTACTTC. Protein sequence: CASTLAGAEETQYF. This chain joins TRBV5-1 and TRBJ2-5, with 10 bases matching TRBD2. After removal of 6 bases from V and 3 bases from J, the junction contained 5 bases not matched to a gene. The CDR3 consists of 14 residues. Germline CDR1 and CDR2: SGHRS and YFSETQ.